The clone carrying this T cell receptor beta chain occurred a few times. This record belongs to a study of T-cell reconstitution after alpha-beta-depleted transplantation in children. Unique molecular identifiers were built into the TCRbeta library. One entry per CDR3 protein, called by TCRdb with MiXCR from the PCR reads. The data contain 190,000 or so distinct CDR3 sequences, around 6.8% of them singletons. The TCR originated in a human donor who donated a stem cell graft to a child with Wiskott-Aldrich syndrome. The sample here was PBMCs from the stem cell graft donor, taken from the stem cell graft.

CDR3 DNA: TGTGCCGCTGCGGACAGGGGGAACTATGGCTACACCTTC. Residues: CAAADRGNYGYTF. This chain uses TRBV3-1 with TRBJ1-2, with 10 bases identical to TRBD1. The CDR3 runs 13 residues. Germline trimming cut 11 bases from V and 2 bases from J; bases unmatched to any gene: 5. Germline CDR1 LGHDT, CDR2 YNNKEL (reference sequence).